The sequence of this TCR beta chain was determined in a study of T cell changes during pregnancy in multiple sclerosis. Germline V CDR1 and CDR2: LNHDA, SQIVND (reference sequence). The CDR3 spans 15 residues. Trimming took 6 bases from V and 0 from J; bases not matched to a gene: 4. Sequencing used immunoSEQ multiplex PCR; TCRdb keeps in-frame clones, though not all of them. The repertoire consists of some 70,000 clones, with more than 85% occurring once and the leading ten covering 0.29%. This TCR was sampled from a female donor in good health, enrolled as a control in a pregnancy study. Here the sequenced sample was CD4+ T cells from peripheral blood mononuclear cells, taken in the third trimester of pregnancy. J is TRBJ1-5 and V is TRBV19; TRBD1 matches at 8 bases. The CDR3 coding sequence is TGTGCCAGTAGGAAGGACAGGGCTAGCAATCAGCCCCAGCATTTT. It translates to CASRKDRASNQPQHF.